One sample yielded the 10 T cell receptor beta chains listed below, sequenced in a study of blood T cell repertoires in COVID-19. Generated by immunoSEQ multiplex PCR, the TCRdb table keeps only in-frame clones and is missing some. Of about 180,000 clones in the sample, roughly 84% were seen once. The specimen sequenced was peripheral blood. The receptors shown here come from a woman older than 75 with acute or convalescent COVID-19.

The chain has TRBV7-2 and TRBJ2-5; TRBD1 is a possible D gene (6 bases). Germline V gene lookup returns CDR1 SGHTA and CDR2 FQGNSA. The V end was cut by 4 bases, the J end by 5 bases, with 14 bases between. CDR3 size: 14 residues. CDR3 DNA: TGTGCCAGCAGCTCAATAGGGGGAGTGGAGACCCAGTACTTC. Its translation: CASSSIGGVETQYF. The full variable domain, completed using reference TRBV7-2 and TRBJ2-5, is GAGVSQSPSNKVTEKGKDVELRCDPISGHTALYWYRQSLGQGLEFLIYFQGNSAPDKSGLPSDRFSAERTGGSVSTLTIQRTQQEDSAVYLCASSSIGGVETQYFGPGTRLLVL.

The rearrangement uses TRBV7-9 and TRBJ2-2; no clear D. Germline V lookup: CDR1 SEHNR, CDR2 FQNEAQ (reference sequence). The CDR3 spans 12 residues. V lost 8 bases and J lost 4, with 8 bases in between. CDR3 amino acids: CASRVGTGELFF. CDR3 sequence (DNA): TGTGCCAGCCGGGTTGGCACCGGGGAGCTGTTTTTT. Filled out from reference TRBV7-9 and TRBJ2-2, the complete variable domain reads DTGVSQNPRHKITKRGQNVTFRCDPISEHNRLYWYRQTLGQGPEFLTYFQNEAQLEKSRLLSDRFSAERPKGSFSTLEIQRTEQGDSAMYLCASRVGTGELFFGEGSRLTVL.

This clone was observed at least ten times. The J gene is TRBJ2-7, the V gene TRBV5-8; possibly TRBD1 for D (6 bases). Trimming left V 0 bases short and J 6 bases short, with 10 bases between. CDR3 length equals 13 residues. CDR1 and CDR2 (germline): SGHTS, YDEGEE. This CDR3 reads CASSLGQAIEQYF. The CDR3 bases are TGTGCCAGCAGCTTGGGACAGGCGATCGAGCAGTACTTC.

In this sample, this clone turned up a few times. This chain joins TRBV6-2 or TRBV6-3 and TRBJ1-2, with TRBD1 as a possible D gene (6 bases). Trimming removed 5 bases at V and 4 bases at J, with 17 bases between. CDR1 and CDR2 (germline): MNHEY, SVGEGT. The CDR3 length is 15 residues. The CDR3 sequence is CASSPLSRQAYGYTF. The CDR3 DNA follows: TGTGCCAGCAGTCCCCTTTCTCGACAGGCCTATGGCTACACCTTC.

The chain employs TRBV13 and TRBJ2-1, with 10 bases matching TRBD2. The trim removed 7 bases at V and 10 bases at J, leaving 10 bases unmatched. The length of the CDR3 is 14 residues. Germline CDR1 is PRHDT and CDR2 is FYEKMQ (reference sequence). CDR3 residues: CASTGAGGVREQFF. For the CDR3, the DNA is TGTGCCAGCACCGGAGCGGGGGGGGTACGGGAGCAGTTCTTC.

This chain links TRBV5-5 with TRBJ1-2; D is undetermined. Between the trimmed V and J ends, which lost 4 bases and 6 bases, there was a span of 16 bases. CDR3 length: 14 amino acids. Germline assignment: CDR1 SGHKS and CDR2 YYEKEE (reference sequence). The CDR3 is CASSPINTPDGYTF. The CDR3 DNA reads as TGTGCCAGCAGCCCGATTAATACTCCGGATGGCTACACCTTC. Based on the CDR3 plus reference TRBV5-5 and TRBJ1-2, the full variable domain is DAGVTQSPTHLIKTRGQQVTLRCSPISGHKSVSWYQQVLGQGPQFIFQYYEKEERGRGNFPDRFSARQFPNYSSELNVNALLLGDSALYLCASSPINTPDGYTFGSGTRLTVV.

Comments on this clone: Other DNA sequences in this specimen translate into the identical CDR3. V is TRBV12-3 or TRBV12-4 and J is TRBJ2-2; D unresolved. Deletions cut 6 bases from V and 2 bases from J, with 4 bases between. The CDR3 loop spans 12 amino acids. The DNA of the CDR3 is TGTGCCAGCAGCCTCAACACCGGGGAGCTGTTTTTT. As protein: CASSLNTGELFF.

This rearrangement joins TRBV11-2 to TRBJ2-2; D is ambiguous. The CDR3 sequence is 13 residues long. CDR1 is SGHAT and CDR2 is FQNNGV in the germline V gene. V was pared by 0 bases and J by 6 bases, with 5 bases between. The chain's CDR3 is CASSLDRAGELFF. CDR3 in DNA: TGTGCCAGCAGCTTAGATCGCGCCGGGGAGCTGTTTTTT.

V and J are TRBV5-1 and TRBJ1-4, with 10 nucleotides matching TRBD1. The germline CDR1 and CDR2 sequences are SGHRS and YFSETQ. With 2 bases clipped from V and 8 bases from J, the junction kept 6 bases outside the gene matches. There are 15 residues in the CDR3. The CDR3 is CASSLSTGGREKLFF. The CDR3 nucleotides are TGCGCCAGCAGCTTATCGACAGGGGGCCGAGAAAAACTGTTTTTT.

V usage is TRBV3-1 (or the pseudogene TRBV3-2) and J usage is TRBJ2-2; D ambiguous. Trimming shortened V by 0 bases and J by 2 bases, and 10 bases separated the two germline ends. The CDR3 is 16 amino acids. The germline CDR1 and CDR2 sequences are LGHDT and YNNKEL (reference sequence). This CDR3 is CASSQELLINTGELFF. CDR3 nucleotide sequence: TGTGCCAGCAGCCAAGAACTCCTCATTAACACCGGGGAGCTGTTTTTT.